This is a list of T cell receptor beta chains from one sample in a study of T cell responses to AZD1222 COVID-19 vaccine. Clones were sequenced by immunoSEQ multiplex PCR, and TCRdb holds only the in-frame ones, with some missing. This table holds tens of thousands of clones, approximately 90% found once. Material: peripheral blood, obtained on day 0 of AZD1222 vaccination. These receptors all stem from an adult in good health. CDR3s include the opening cysteine and the closing phenylalanine or tryptophan. The order of the fields is D gene, CDR3 length, J gene, V gene, clone size, CDR3 protein, CDR3 DNA. The D gene is left open where the match is weak. A clone size is listed for some rows: how often the clone was seen (once, few, many), or a class if it is expanded.

>.|14|TRBJ1-5|TRBV27|.
CASSNRGFGQPQHF
TGTGCCAGCAGCAATAGGGGCTTTGGTCAGCCCCAGCATTTT
>TRBD1|17|TRBJ1-2|TRBV5-6|.
CASSLLGQTWANYGYTF
TGTGCCAGCAGCTTGTTGGGACAGACATGGGCTAACTATGGCTACACCTTC
>.|17|TRBJ1-1|TRBV11-2|.
CASSPLKAQIMNTEAFF
TGTGCCAGCAGCCCTCTAAAGGCACAGATCATGAACACTGAAGCTTTCTTT
>.|12|TRBJ1-1|TRBV6-5|.
CASSKSGARAFF
TGTGCCAGCAGTAAGTCCGGGGCCCGAGCTTTCTTT
>.|13|TRBJ1-5|TRBV6-5|.
CASIGKGTQPQHF
TGTGCCAGCATTGGTAAAGGGACCCAGCCCCAGCATTTT
>TRBD1|16|TRBJ2-1|TRBV5-4|.
CASSLANRGYHNEQFF
TGTGCCAGCAGCTTGGCCAACAGGGGGTATCACAATGAGCAGTTCTTC
>.|13|TRBJ2-7|TRBV7-3|.
CASSSGHNYEQYF
TGTGCCAGCAGCTCGGGACACAACTACGAGCAGTACTTC
>TRBD1|15|TRBJ1-2|TRBV11-2|once
CASSYRQGIRYGYTF
TGTGCCAGCAGCTATCGACAGGGAATCCGATATGGCTACACCTTC
>TRBD1|17|TRBJ1-2|TRBV4-1|.
CASSLPSGTGVNYGYTF
TGCGCCAGCAGCCTTCCTAGCGGGACAGGGGTAAACTATGGCTACACCTTC
>.|14|TRBJ1-2|TRBV5-1|.
CASSLTSGNYGYTF
TGCGCCAGCAGCTTGACCAGCGGGAACTATGGCTACACCTTC
>.|15|TRBJ2-7|TRBV5-8|.
CASSSAGQLLGEQYF
TGTGCCAGCAGCTCGGCGGGACAGCTCTTGGGCGAGCAGTACTTC
>TRBD1|15|TRBJ2-2|TRBV19|.
CASSMRGLNTGELFF
TGTGCCAGTAGTATGAGGGGGCTAAACACCGGGGAGCTGTTTTTT
>TRBD1|15|TRBJ2-2|TRBV18|.
CASSEGQGASGELFF
TGTGCCAGCTCAGAAGGACAGGGGGCGAGCGGGGAGCTGTTTTTT
>.|12|TRBJ2-1|TRBV7-6|.
CASSLIGPVQFF
TGTGCCAGCAGCTTAATCGGTCCGGTGCAGTTCTTC
>.|13|TRBJ1-2|TRBV5-5|once
CASRTDTPYGYTF
TGTGCCAGCAGAACGGACACCCCCTATGGCTACACCTTC
>.|14|TRBJ2-5|TRBV12-5|.
CASGTGNLQETQYF
TGTGCTAGTGGTACCGGGAATCTCCAAGAGACCCAGTACTTC
>.|14|TRBJ1-5|TRBV7-9|.
CASSFGHRDQPQHF
TGTGCCAGCAGCTTCGGACACAGAGATCAGCCCCAGCATTTT
>.|15|TRBJ1-4|TRBV5-4|.
CASSPGGQQNEKLFF
TGTGCCAGCAGCCCCGGCGGTCAACAGAATGAAAAACTGTTTTTT
>TRBD2|17|TRBJ2-5|TRBV5-4|.
CASSLDAGESSHVTQYF
TGTGCCAGCAGCTTAGATGCGGGGGAGAGTAGTCATGTGACCCAGTACTTC
>.|16|TRBJ1-3|TRBV7-3|.
CASSPVAGVSGNTIYF
TGTGCCAGCAGCCCCGTGGCAGGGGTCTCTGGAAACACCATATATTTT
>.|12|TRBJ2-5|TRBV28|.
CASSPLQRAQYF
TGTGCCAGCAGTCCCCTACAAAGGGCCCAGTACTTC
>TRBD2|15|TRBJ2-3|TRBV6-4|.
CASSDGTSGADTQYF
TGTGCCAGCAGTGACGGGACTAGCGGGGCAGATACGCAGTATTTT
>.|14|TRBJ1-6|TRBV19|.
CASSIRMGDSPLHF
TGTGCCAGTAGTATTCGAATGGGGGATTCACCCCTCCACTTT
>.|18|TRBJ2-7|TRBV21-1|.
CASSPSMQKSNKGYEQYF
TGTGCCAGCAGCCCTTCGATGCAGAAGTCGAACAAGGGCTACGAGCAGTACTTC
>.|15|TRBJ1-6|TRBV5-6|.
CASSWGPTVNSPLHF
TGTGCCAGCAGCTGGGGACCTACGGTGAATTCACCCCTCCACTTT